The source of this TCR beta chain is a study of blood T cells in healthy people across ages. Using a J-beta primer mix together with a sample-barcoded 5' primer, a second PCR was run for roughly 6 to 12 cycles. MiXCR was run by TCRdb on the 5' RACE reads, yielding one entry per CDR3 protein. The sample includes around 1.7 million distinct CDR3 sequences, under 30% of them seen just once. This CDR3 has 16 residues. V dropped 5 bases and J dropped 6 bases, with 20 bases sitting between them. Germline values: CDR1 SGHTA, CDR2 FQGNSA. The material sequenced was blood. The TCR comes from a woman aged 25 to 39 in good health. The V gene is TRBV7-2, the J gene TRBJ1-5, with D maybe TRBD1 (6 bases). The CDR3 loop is CASSPGGAGVTQPQHF. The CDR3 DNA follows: TGTGCCAGCAGCCCGGGGGGGGCAGGGGTTACTCAGCCCCAGCATTTT.